Shown below are 23 T cell receptor beta chains from a single sample sequenced in a study of beta chain features in type 1 diabetes. Expressed TCRB transcripts were sequenced because the entire RNA isolate underwent reverse transcription. This table comes from immunoSEQ multiplex PCR, and its TCRdb copy is limited to in-frame clones, with some not included. The sample contains about 190,000 clones, around 7.9% of which appear only once. Study-wide results and caveats: TCRB CDR3s were moderately but significantly shorter in Type 1 diabetes patients in all four CD4+ subsets.

The antigens of these receptors remain unknown. The sequencing input was central memory CD4+ T cells from blood. The receptor source for this set is a man aged 18 to 30 with type 1 diabetes.

The chain couples TRBV19 to TRBJ1-2, with no clear D. V lost 5 bases and J lost 6, with 19 bases in between. This CDR3 is built from 15 residues. CDR1 and CDR2 (germline): LNHDA, SQIVND (reference sequence). CDR3 amino acids: CASSPRRESPDGYTF. CDR3 nucleotide sequence: TGTGCCAGTAGTCCGCGGCGAGAGTCCCCCGATGGCTACACCTTC.

This clone appeared a few times. V is TRBV27 and J is TRBJ2-3; D is ambiguous. CDR1 is MNHEY and CDR2 is SMNVEV in the germline V gene (reference sequence). V was clipped by 5 bases and J by 3 bases, with 6 bases between them. This CDR3 has 12 residues. The chain's CDR3 is CASSTLTDTQYF. As DNA, the CDR3 is TGTGCCAGCAGTACTCTGACAGATACGCAGTATTTT.

This clone was counted a few times. DNA for the CDR3: TGCGCCAGCAGCTCGAGAATGAACACTGAAGCTTTCTTT. Amino acid sequence: CASSSRMNTEAFF. J is TRBJ1-1 and V is TRBV5-1; D is unclear. This CDR3 contains 13 residues. Germline V gene data show CDR1 as SGHRS and CDR2 as YFSETQ. The V gene lost 3 bases and the J gene lost 0 bases, with 6 bases spanning the gap.

The chain carries TRBV29-1 and TRBJ1-2; 8 bases are a match to TRBD1. The CDR3 runs 14 residues. V was clipped by 6 bases and J by 4 bases; unmatched bases: 10. Germline values: CDR1 SQVTM, CDR2 ANQGSEA. The CDR3 here is CSVAGQGGSYGYTF. In nucleotides, the CDR3 is TGCAGCGTGGCAGGACAGGGCGGATCCTATGGCTACACCTTC. Filled out from reference TRBV29-1 and TRBJ1-2, the complete variable domain reads SAVISQKPSRDICQRGTSLTIQCQVDSQVTMMFWYRQQPGQSLTLIATANQGSEATYESGFVIDKFPISRPNLTFSTLTVSNMSPEDSSIYLCSVAGQGGSYGYTFGSGTRLTVV.

In this sample, this clone turned up a few times. The chain combines TRBV9 with TRBJ2-2, with D possibly matching TRBD2 (5 bases). The CDR3 has 16 residues. V dropped 0 bases and J dropped 4 bases, with 13 bases sitting between them. Germline V gene lookup returns CDR1 SGDLS and CDR2 YYNGEE. Written as DNA, the CDR3 is TGTGCCAGCAGCGTAGATCCAGCTCGGGGCACCGGGGAGCTGTTTTTT. Translation gives CASSVDPARGTGELFF.

V usage is TRBV7-2 and J usage is TRBJ2-2, with TRBD1 matching 7 bases. Germline assignment: CDR1 SGHTA and CDR2 FQGNSA. The V and J ends lost 5 bases and 5 bases, in that order; junction bases with no gene match: 11. The CDR3 is made up of 16 amino acids. The CDR3 DNA follows: TGTGCCAGCAGCCCCCCTAGAAGGGGGCTGACCGGGGAGCTGTTTTTT. Its protein is CASSPPRRGLTGELFF.

The CDR3 loop reads CASSGGTSATQYF. The DNA for the CDR3 is TGTGCCAGCAGCGGGGGGACTAGCGCAACCCAGTACTTC. This sequence joins TRBV5-4 and TRBJ2-5, with TRBD2 matching 10 bases. Unmatched junction bases numbered 5, after V lost 4 bases and J lost 8 bases. CDR1 is SGHNT and CDR2 is YYREEE in the germline V gene (reference sequence). The CDR3 loop spans 13 amino acids.

V usage is TRBV19 and J usage is TRBJ1-1; D is possibly TRBD1 (5 bases). With 3 bases removed from V and 6 bases from J, the gap between germline ends came to 14 bases. The germline V gene encodes CDR1 LNHDA and CDR2 SQIVND (reference sequence). The CDR3 sequence is 14 residues long. The CDR3 nucleotides read TGTGCCAGTAGTATCGGGCAGGGACTGCCTGAAGCTTTCTTT. This gives the protein CASSIGQGLPEAFF. Together with reference TRBV19 and TRBJ1-1, the CDR3 gives the full variable domain: DGGITQSPKYLFRKEGQNVTLSCEQNLNHDAMYWYRQDPGQGLRLIYYSQIVNDFQKGDIAEGYSVSREKKESFPLTVTSAQKNPTAFYLCASSIGQGLPEAFFGQGTRLTVV.

The chain joins TRBV7-9 to TRBJ2-7; 12 bases line up with TRBD1. The CDR3 has 15 amino acids. Germline trimming cut 7 bases from V and 9 bases from J; bases unmatched to any gene: 13. In germline, CDR1 is SEHNR, CDR2 FQNEAQ (reference sequence). CDR3 sequence: CASTTGTGGLLGQYF. CDR3 DNA: TGTGCCAGCACCACCGGGACAGGGGGCCTTCTAGGGCAGTACTTC.

The V gene is TRBV27, the J gene TRBJ1-6; D possibly corresponds to TRBD1 (6 bases). Germline assignment: CDR1 MNHEY and CDR2 SMNVEV (reference sequence). Trimming cost V 6 bases and J 8 bases, with 8 bases left between them. The CDR3 sequence is 12 residues long. CDR3 bases: TGTGCCAGCAGGGACAGAGATTCACCCCTCCACTTT. It codes for CASRDRDSPLHF.

This rearrangement joins TRBV5-5 to TRBJ1-4; 11 positions agree with TRBD1. The germline gives CDR1 SGHKS, CDR2 YYEKEE (reference sequence). V lost 3 bases and J lost 7; bases outside the gene matches: 5. CDR3 length: 15 residues. The CDR3 spells CASSYWTGGPEKLFF. The CDR3 DNA is TGTGCCAGCAGCTACTGGACAGGGGGCCCTGAAAAACTGTTTTTT.

The rearrangement uses TRBV2 and TRBJ2-5; 7 bases are a match to TRBD2. Germline CDR1 and CDR2: SNHLY and FYNNEI. This CDR3 spans 12 amino acids. Trimming removed 11 bases from V and 3 bases from J; junction bases left unmatched: 6. CDR3 protein: CAGGLVEETQYF. CDR3 DNA: TGTGCCGGTGGACTAGTAGAAGAGACCCAGTACTTC.

The rearrangement joins TRBV19 to TRBJ1-4, with TRBD1 matching over 8 bases. This CDR3 is built from 14 residues. Germline lookup yields CDR1 LNHDA and CDR2 SQIVND (reference sequence). After removal of 4 bases from V and 6 bases from J, the junction contained 4 bases not matched to a gene. CDR3: CASSNGGQDEKLFF. Written as DNA, the CDR3 is TGTGCCAGTAGTAACGGGGGACAGGATGAAAAACTGTTTTTT.

The chain combines TRBV29-1 with TRBJ1-2, with 9 bases fitting TRBD1. Trimming took 5 bases from V and 8 from J; bases not matched to a gene: 9. Germline V gene sequence: CDR1 SQVTM, CDR2 ANQGSEA. This CDR3 spans 13 amino acids. The CDR3 reads CSVSGTGLGGYTF. The CDR3 DNA sequence: TGCAGCGTTTCCGGGACAGGGCTTGGGGGCTACACCTTC.

The chain joins TRBV11-2 to TRBJ1-2; D call uncertain. The CDR3 extends over 15 amino acids. The germline gives CDR1 SGHAT, CDR2 FQNNGV. V dropped 5 bases and J dropped 4 bases, with 17 bases sitting between them. The CDR3 loop is CASSPLTSLFYGYTF. For the CDR3, the DNA is TGTGCCAGCAGCCCCTTGACAAGTCTCTTCTATGGCTACACCTTC.

V usage is TRBV19 and J usage is TRBJ1-2; no firm D call. The CDR3 runs to 15 residues. V lost 0 bases, J lost 4 bases, and 12 bases lay in between. Germline V CDR1 and CDR2: LNHDA, SQIVND (reference sequence). The CDR3 reads CASSIESAGSYGYTF. The CDR3 DNA is TGTGCCAGTAGTATAGAATCAGCGGGAAGCTATGGCTACACCTTC. The full variable domain, with the rest looked up from reference TRBV19 and TRBJ1-2, is DGGITQSPKYLFRKEGQNVTLSCEQNLNHDAMYWYRQDPGQGLRLIYYSQIVNDFQKGDIAEGYSVSREKKESFPLTVTSAQKNPTAFYLCASSIESAGSYGYTFGSGTRLTVV.

This clone was counted a few times. The rearrangement uses TRBV6-5 and TRBJ1-5; tentatively, D is TRBD1 (6 bases). The V gene's germline CDR1 is MNHEY and CDR2 SVGAGI. The V gene lost 0 bases and the J gene lost 7 bases, with 10 bases spanning the gap. This CDR3 is 14 amino acids long. The CDR3 DNA reads TGTGCCAGCAGTTACTCAGCAGGGGCGCAGCCCCAGCATTTT. This codes for CASSYSAGAQPQHF.

The CDR3 loop reads CASSTAPGQGNEQYF. The DNA of the CDR3 is TGTGCCAGCAGTACGGCCCCGGGACAGGGGAACGAGCAGTACTTC. The V and J genes are TRBV6-1 and TRBJ2-7; 10 nucleotides match TRBD1. In germline, CDR1 is MNHNS, CDR2 SASEGT. The CDR3 covers 15 residues. The V and J ends lost 5 bases and 5 bases, in that order; junction bases with no gene match: 9.

This clone has ten or more counts. The rearrangement joins TRBV7-9 to TRBJ2-3; 7 nucleotides align to TRBD1. This CDR3 has 16 residues. Germline lookup yields CDR1 SEHNR and CDR2 FQNEAQ (reference sequence). J was trimmed by 0 bases and V by 3 bases; bases with no gene match: 6. CDR3 DNA: TGTGCCAGCAGCTTCGGGACAGTGGCTAGCACAGATACGCAGTATTTT. It yields the protein CASSFGTVASTDTQYF.

This clone was observed a few times. The chain combines TRBV25-1 with TRBJ1-2; D might be TRBD1 (5 bases). V shed 1 base and J shed 1 base, with 7 bases lying between them. Germline V lookup: CDR1 MGHDK, CDR2 SYGVNS. This CDR3 has 14 residues. The CDR3 bases are TGTGCCAGCAGTGAATTAGGGGTTAACTATGGCTACACCTTC. This codes for CASSELGVNYGYTF.

This clone was found a few times. V is TRBV27 and J is TRBJ2-6; tentatively, D is TRBD2 (6 bases). CDR1 and CDR2 from the germline V gene are MNHEY and SMNVEV (reference sequence). CDR3 length: 15 residues. V lost 6 bases to trimming and J lost 2 bases, with 11 bases between them. CDR3 coding DNA: TGTGCCAGCAGCTGGCGGAGGGCTGGGGCCAACGTCCTGACTTTC. This translates into CASSWRRAGANVLTF.

This clone has at least ten counts. The chain carries TRBV30 and TRBJ1-2, with a weak D call TRBD1 (6 bases). This CDR3 contains 13 residues. V was clipped by 2 bases and J by 2 bases, with 9 bases between them. Germline CDR1 reads GTSNPN; CDR2 reads SVGIG (reference sequence). The DNA of the CDR3 is TGTGCCTGGAGTTTGGACAGCAACTATGGCTACACCTTC. As protein: CAWSLDSNYGYTF.

This clone was recorded a few times. The chain employs TRBV11-2 and TRBJ1-2, with D possibly matching TRBD1 (5 bases). From germline, CDR1 is SGHAT and CDR2 FQNNGV. Trimming took 3 bases from V and 5 from J, leaving 10 bases between them. CDR3 length: 13 residues. CDR3 nucleotide sequence: TGTGCCAGCAGCTTCAGGGAGGCTTATGGCTACACCTTC. This translates into CASSFREAYGYTF.